This T cell receptor (beta chain) appears in the sequencing data of a study of T cell repertoires in cytomegalovirus infection. The CDR3 is 12 residues long. V was clipped by 5 bases and J by 8 bases, with 9 bases between them. Per the germline V gene, CDR1 is MDHEN and CDR2 is SYDVKM. TCRdb used MiXCR to reprocess the reads, holding one entry per CDR3 protein. The repertoire holds 160,000 or so distinct CDR3 sequences, with about a quarter as singletons. This clonotype has a handful of counts. V gene TRBV28 combines with J gene TRBJ1-4, with D unclear. This TCR came from a human donor in good health (CMV status not recorded). Some clones in this sample may be carry-over from other donors' samples. The sequenced sample consisted of PBMCs. Written as DNA, the CDR3 is TGTGCCAGCAGTCCTCACAGAGAAAAACTGTTTTTT. Amino acid sequence: CASSPHREKLFF.